This T cell receptor (beta chain) was observed in a study of neurological immune-mediated disorders. One entry per CDR3 protein results from TCRdb running MiXCR on the 5' RACE reads. This sample carries around 51,000 distinct CDR3 sequences, approximately 12% of them seen once, and the ten largest clones take around 8.8%. The time point here: longitudinal time-point 3. There are many counts of this clonotype. The sequence was obtained from a male donor with HTLV-1-associated myelopathy (HAM/TSP). Sequenced material: PBMCs.

The DNA of the CDR3 is TGTGCCAGCAGCTTGTGGTTTAGCAATCAGCCCCAGCATTTT. As protein: CASSLWFSNQPQHF. The J gene is TRBJ1-5, the V gene TRBV5-6; D unresolved. V was trimmed by 1 base and J by 0 bases, leaving 5 bases between them. This CDR3 has 14 amino acids. Germline CDR1 SGHDT, CDR2 YYEEEE.